The 6 T cell receptor beta chains given below trace back to one sample, sequenced in a study of cytomegalovirus exposure and HLA in healthy donors. TCRdb's copy holds only in-frame clones and misses some; the assay was immunoSEQ multiplex PCR. The data show some 68,000 clones, roughly 94% seen once. What was sequenced was PBMCs. The receptors come from a man aged 18 to 29 in good health and CMV-seropositive.

The J gene is TRBJ2-7, the V gene TRBV5-4; D is perhaps TRBD2 (6 bases). The V end lost 4 bases, the J end lost 3 bases, and 11 bases lay between the germline ends. The CDR3 totals 13 residues. Germline CDR1 reads SGHNT; CDR2 reads YYREEE (reference sequence). The CDR3 reads CASSPGGNYEQYF. CDR3 bases: TGTGCCAGCAGCCCCGGGGGTAACTACGAGCAGTACTTC.

The V gene is TRBV15, the J gene TRBJ2-1; D possibly corresponds to TRBD1 (5 bases). V was pared by 5 bases and J by 9 bases, with 23 bases between. The CDR3 is 16 residues long. CDR1 and CDR2 (germline): LNHNV, YYDKDF (reference sequence). CDR3 amino acids: CATSGPAWGRASEQFF. The CDR3 coding sequence is TGTGCCACCAGCGGACCCGCGTGGGGCCGGGCAAGTGAGCAGTTCTTC.

This clone showed up just once. The rearrangement joins TRBV4-1 to TRBJ2-1; 10 nucleotides agree with TRBD2. The CDR3 has 15 residues. The V gene's germline CDR1 is MGHRA and CDR2 YSYEKL. Germline trimming cut 3 bases from V and 2 bases from J; bases unmatched to any gene: 1. CDR3 sequence (DNA): TGCGCCAGCAGCCATAGCGGGAGGACCTACAATGAGCAGTTCTTC. Its protein is CASSHSGRTYNEQFF.

The gene calls are TRBV5-1 and TRBJ2-7, with 10 bases fitting TRBD1. With 0 bases clipped from V and 0 bases from J, the junction kept 6 bases outside the gene matches. CDR1 and CDR2 (germline): SGHRS, YFSETQ. This CDR3 has 17 amino acids. For the CDR3, the DNA is TGCGCCAGCAGCTTGGGGGGGGGACAGGGGCACTCCTACGAGCAGTACTTC. This sequence encodes CASSLGGGQGHSYEQYF.

V usage is TRBV4-1 and J usage is TRBJ1-4; D is ambiguous. Trimming took 1 base from V and 8 from J, leaving 14 bases between them. Germline CDR1 and CDR2: MGHRA and YSYEKL. The length of the CDR3 is 15 residues. CDR3 DNA sequence: TGCGCCAGCAGCCAAGTACGGGAAAGTTTCGAAAAACTGTTTTTT. Residues: CASSQVRESFEKLFF.

The DNA of the CDR3 is TGTGCCAGCAGCTTAGGGCCCGAAAAACACAATGAGCAGTTCTTC. Translation gives CASSLGPEKHNEQFF. This chain links TRBV7-2 with TRBJ2-1; D call uncertain. Looked up from germline, CDR1 is SGHTA and CDR2 is FQGNSA. CDR3 length: 15 amino acids. Trimming removed 1 base from V and 5 bases from J, with 12 bases in between.